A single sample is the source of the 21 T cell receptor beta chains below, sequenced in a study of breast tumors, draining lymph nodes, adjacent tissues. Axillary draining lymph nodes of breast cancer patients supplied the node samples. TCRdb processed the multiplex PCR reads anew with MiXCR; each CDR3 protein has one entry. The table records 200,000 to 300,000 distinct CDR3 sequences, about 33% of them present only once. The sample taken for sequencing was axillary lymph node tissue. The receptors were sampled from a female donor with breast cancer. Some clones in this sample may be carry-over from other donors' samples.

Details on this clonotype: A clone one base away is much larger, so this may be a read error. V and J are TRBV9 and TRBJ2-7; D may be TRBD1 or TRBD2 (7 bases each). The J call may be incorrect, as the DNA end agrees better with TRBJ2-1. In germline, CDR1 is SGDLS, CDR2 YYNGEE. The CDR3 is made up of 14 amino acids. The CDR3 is CASSVDRGGDEQFF. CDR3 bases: TGTGCCAGCAGCGTAGACAGGGGAGGGGACGAGCAGTTCTTC.

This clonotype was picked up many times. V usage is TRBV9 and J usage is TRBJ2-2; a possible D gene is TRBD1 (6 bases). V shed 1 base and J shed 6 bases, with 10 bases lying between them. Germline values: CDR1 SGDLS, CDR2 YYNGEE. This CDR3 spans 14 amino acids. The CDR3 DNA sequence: TGTGCCAGCAGCGTATCAGGGGTTTCCGGGGAGCTGTTTTTT. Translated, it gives CASSVSGVSGELFF.

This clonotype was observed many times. The CDR3 sequence is CASSDAFSYNEQFF. As DNA, the CDR3 is TGCGCCAGCAGTGATGCGTTTTCGTACAATGAGCAGTTCTTC. The gene calls are TRBV10-1 and TRBJ2-1; no clear D gene. CDR1 and CDR2 (germline): WNHNN, SYGVQD (reference sequence). With 3 bases removed from V and 4 bases from J, the gap between germline ends came to 10 bases. The CDR3 sequence is 14 residues long.

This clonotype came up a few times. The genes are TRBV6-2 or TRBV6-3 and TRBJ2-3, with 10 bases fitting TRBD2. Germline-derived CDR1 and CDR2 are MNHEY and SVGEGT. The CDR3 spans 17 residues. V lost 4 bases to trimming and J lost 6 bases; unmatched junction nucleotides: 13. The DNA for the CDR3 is TGTGCCAGCAGTTTCTCTAGCGGGAGCCTCGGGGGGGATACGCAGTATTTT. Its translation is CASSFSSGSLGGDTQYF.

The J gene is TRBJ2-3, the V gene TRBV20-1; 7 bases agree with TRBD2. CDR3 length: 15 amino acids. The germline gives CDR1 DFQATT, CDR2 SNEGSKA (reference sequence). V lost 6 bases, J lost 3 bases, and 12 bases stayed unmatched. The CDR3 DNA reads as TGCAGTGCCGAGACCGCGGGAGTGGGGACAGATACGCAGTATTTT. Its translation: CSAETAGVGTDTQYF.

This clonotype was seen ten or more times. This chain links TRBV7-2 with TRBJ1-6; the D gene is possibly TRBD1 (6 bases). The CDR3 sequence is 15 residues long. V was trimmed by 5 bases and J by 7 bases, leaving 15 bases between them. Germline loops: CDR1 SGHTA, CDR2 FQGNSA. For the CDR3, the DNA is TGTGCCAGCAGCAGGGGGGGTTTTGGGAATTCACCCCTCCACTTT. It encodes CASSRGGFGNSPLHF.

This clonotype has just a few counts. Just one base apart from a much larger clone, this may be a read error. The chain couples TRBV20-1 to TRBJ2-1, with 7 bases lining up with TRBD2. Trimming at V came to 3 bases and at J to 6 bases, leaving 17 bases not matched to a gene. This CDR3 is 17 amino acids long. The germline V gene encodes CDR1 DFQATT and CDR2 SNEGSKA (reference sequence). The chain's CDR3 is CSASPRRREETCNEQFF. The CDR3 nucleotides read TGCAGTGCTAGCCCCCGGCGACGGGAGGAAACCTGCAATGAGCAGTTCTTC.

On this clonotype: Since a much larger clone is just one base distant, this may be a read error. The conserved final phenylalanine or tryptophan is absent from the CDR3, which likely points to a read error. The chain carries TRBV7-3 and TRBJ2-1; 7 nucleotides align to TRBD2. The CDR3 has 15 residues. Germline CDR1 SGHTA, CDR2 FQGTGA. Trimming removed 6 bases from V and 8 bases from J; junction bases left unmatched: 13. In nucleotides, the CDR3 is TGTGCCAGCAGGGGCTCGGGCGGGAGTAGGGATGAGCAGTTCTTG. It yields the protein CASRGSGGSRDEQFL.

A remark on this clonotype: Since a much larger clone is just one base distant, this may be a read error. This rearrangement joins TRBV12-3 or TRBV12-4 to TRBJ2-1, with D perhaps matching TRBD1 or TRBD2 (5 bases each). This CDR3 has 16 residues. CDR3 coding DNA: TGTGCCAGCACCTCTCCGGGGCTGGGGGAGTCCAATGGGCAGTTCTTC. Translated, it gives CASTSPGLGESNGQFF.

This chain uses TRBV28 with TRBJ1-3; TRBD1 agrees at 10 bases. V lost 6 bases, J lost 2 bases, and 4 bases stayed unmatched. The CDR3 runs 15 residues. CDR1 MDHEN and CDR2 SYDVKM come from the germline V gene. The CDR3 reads CASRKDRGPGNTIYF. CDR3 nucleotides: TGTGCCAGCAGGAAAGACAGGGGGCCTGGAAACACCATATATTTT.

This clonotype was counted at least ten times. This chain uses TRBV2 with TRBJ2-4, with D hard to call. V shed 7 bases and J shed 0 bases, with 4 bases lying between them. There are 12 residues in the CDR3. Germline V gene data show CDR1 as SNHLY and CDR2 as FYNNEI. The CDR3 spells CASNIAKNIQYF. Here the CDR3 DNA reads TGTGCCAGCAACATAGCCAAAAACATTCAGTACTTC.

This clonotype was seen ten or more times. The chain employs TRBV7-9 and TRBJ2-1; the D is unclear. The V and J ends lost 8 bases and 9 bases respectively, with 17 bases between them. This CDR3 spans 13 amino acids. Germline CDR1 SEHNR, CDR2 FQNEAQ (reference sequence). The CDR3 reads CASLPAGGVEQFF. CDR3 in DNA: TGTGCCAGCCTACCGGCCGGTGGTGTTGAGCAGTTCTTC. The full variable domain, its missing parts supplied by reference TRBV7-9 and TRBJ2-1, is DTGVSQNPRHKITKRGQNVTFRCDPISEHNRLYWYRQTLGQGPEFLTYFQNEAQLEKSRLLSDRFSAERPKGSFSTLEIQRTEQGDSAMYLCASLPAGGVEQFFGPGTRLTVL.

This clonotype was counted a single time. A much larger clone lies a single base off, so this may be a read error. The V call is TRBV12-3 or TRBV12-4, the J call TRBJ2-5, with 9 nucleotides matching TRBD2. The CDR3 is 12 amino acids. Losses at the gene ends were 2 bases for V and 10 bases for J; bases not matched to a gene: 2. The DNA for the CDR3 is TGTGCCAGCAGTTTAAGTAGCGGGAGCCAGTACTTC. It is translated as CASSLSSGSQYF.

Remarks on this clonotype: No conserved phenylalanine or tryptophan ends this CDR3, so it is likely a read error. In DNA, the CDR3 is TGTGCCAGCAGAGTATCTCCCGGGACAGGGGGCTCCAATTCACCCCTCCACTTA. Amino acid sequence: CASRVSPGTGGSNSPLHL. The chain recombines TRBV27 with TRBJ1-6, with TRBD1 identical over 12 bases. V was pared by 6 bases and J by 7 bases, with 13 bases of the junction left unmatched. The CDR3 has 18 amino acids. Germline V gene lookup returns CDR1 MNHEY and CDR2 SMNVEV (reference sequence).

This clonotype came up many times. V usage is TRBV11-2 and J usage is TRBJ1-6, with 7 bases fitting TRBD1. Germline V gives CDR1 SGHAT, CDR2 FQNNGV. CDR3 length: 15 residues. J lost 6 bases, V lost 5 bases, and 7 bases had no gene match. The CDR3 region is CASSKGQISNSPLHF. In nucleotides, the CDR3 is TGTGCCAGCAGCAAGGGACAGATTTCTAATTCACCCCTCCACTTT.

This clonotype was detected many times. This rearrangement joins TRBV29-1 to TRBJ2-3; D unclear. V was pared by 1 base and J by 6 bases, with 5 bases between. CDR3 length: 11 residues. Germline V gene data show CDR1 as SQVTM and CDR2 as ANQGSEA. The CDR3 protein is CSVEGSDTQYF. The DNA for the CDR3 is TGCAGCGTTGAAGGTTCGGATACGCAGTATTTT.

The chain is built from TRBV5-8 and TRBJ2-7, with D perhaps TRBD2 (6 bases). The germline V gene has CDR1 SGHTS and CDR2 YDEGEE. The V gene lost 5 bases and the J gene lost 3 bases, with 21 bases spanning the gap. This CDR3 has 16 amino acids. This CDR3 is CASSEEGPGGNYEQYF. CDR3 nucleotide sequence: TGTGCCAGCAGTGAGGAGGGGCCGGGCGGGAACTACGAGCAGTACTTC.

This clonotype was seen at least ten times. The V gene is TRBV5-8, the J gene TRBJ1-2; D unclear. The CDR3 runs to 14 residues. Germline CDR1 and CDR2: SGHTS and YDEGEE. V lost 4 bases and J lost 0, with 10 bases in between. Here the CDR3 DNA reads TGTGCCAGCAGCCAATACTCAGCTAACTATGGCTACACCTTC. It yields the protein CASSQYSANYGYTF.

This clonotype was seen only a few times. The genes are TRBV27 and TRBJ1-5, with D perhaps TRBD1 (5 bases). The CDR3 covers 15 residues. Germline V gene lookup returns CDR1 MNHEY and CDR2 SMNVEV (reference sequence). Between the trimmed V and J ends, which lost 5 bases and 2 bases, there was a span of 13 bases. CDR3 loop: CASSLLPQGNQPQHF. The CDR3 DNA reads TGTGCCAGCAGTCTATTGCCACAGGGCAATCAGCCCCAGCATTTT.

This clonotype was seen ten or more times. The CDR3 DNA sequence: TGTGCCAGCAGCTGGACTCCCAGCACAGATACGCAGTATTTT. Its translation: CASSWTPSTDTQYF. This rearrangement joins TRBV7-2 to TRBJ2-3, with a weak D call TRBD2 (5 bases). Trimming stripped 4 bases from V and 0 bases from J, with 8 bases between. The CDR3 has 14 residues. CDR1 is SGHTA and CDR2 is FQGNSA in the germline V gene.

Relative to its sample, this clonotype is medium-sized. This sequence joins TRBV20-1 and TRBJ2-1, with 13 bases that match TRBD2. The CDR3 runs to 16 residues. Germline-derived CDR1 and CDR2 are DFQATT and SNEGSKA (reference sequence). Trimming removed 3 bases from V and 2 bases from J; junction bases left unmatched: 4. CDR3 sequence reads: CSARGLAGNAYNEQFF. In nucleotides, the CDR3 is TGCAGTGCTAGGGGACTAGCGGGAAACGCCTACAATGAGCAGTTCTTC.